Listed below are T cell receptor beta chains from one sample, sequenced in a study of blood T cells in healthy people across ages. One entry per CDR3 protein results from TCRdb running MiXCR on the 5' RACE reads. Altogether fewer than 1.5 million distinct CDR3 sequences are present, about 43% being singletons, with the ten largest covering 6.5% to 10%. The sequencing input was blood. The receptor set was obtained from a woman younger than 35 in good health. CDR3s include the opening cysteine and the closing phenylalanine or tryptophan. D genes are given only for firm matches. Part of the rows lack a size; the others show once, few, many or a class for expanded clones.

D	size	V	J	DNA	CDR3
-	-	TRBV4-1	TRBJ1-5	TGCGCCAGCAGCCAAGGAGAGGGCGGCGCTCAGCCCCAGCATTTT	CASSQGEGGAQPQHF
-	-	TRBV6-5	TRBJ1-2	TGTGCCAGCAGTAGTCCCACCGCGGCGGACTATGGCTACACCTTC	CASSSPTAADYGYTF
-	many	TRBV6-1	TRBJ2-6	TGCGCCAGCAGCCCGGGTAGCTCTGGGGCCAACGTCCTGACTTTC	CASSPGSSGANVLTF
-	-	TRBV18	TRBJ1-1	TGTGCCAGCTCACCCCTCAACATTTTAATGAACACTGAAGCTTTCTTT	CASSPLNILMNTEAFF
TRBD1	few	TRBV5-1	TRBJ2-7	TGCGCCAGCACCCCGGGACAGGCTATTAACGAGCAGTACTTC	CASTPGQAINEQYF
-	-	TRBV12-3/TRBV12-4	TRBJ1-2	TGTGCCAGCAGTTTGCCGGGGGCAGCCTATGGCTACACCTTC	CASSLPGAAYGYTF
-	few	TRBV4-2	TRBJ1-2	TGTGCCAGCAGCCAGGCCCGGGGGGAAAACTATGGCTACACCTTC	CASSQARGENYGYTF
TRBD1	once	TRBV6-1	TRBJ1-2	TGTGCCAGCAGTGAAGGCTGGACAGGGCACTATGGCTACACCTTC	CASSEGWTGHYGYTF
-	-	TRBV7-6	TRBJ2-1	TGTGCCAGCAGCCCCGGTTTGCAGCCTAGCTCCTACAATGAGCAGTTCTTC	CASSPGLQPSSYNEQFF
-	-	TRBV5-5	TRBJ2-5	TGTGCCAGCAGCATACCCTCGGGGGCCAGCGCCAGGACCCAGTACTTC	CASSIPSGASARTQYF
-	-	TRBV27	TRBJ1-2	TGTGCCAGCAGTCATCACCTAACAGGAGTAGCTAACTATGGCTACACCTTC	CASSHHLTGVANYGYTF
-	-	TRBV5-1	TRBJ2-1	TGCGCCAGCAGCTTGGGAGCTATAAGTGGGCCCAATGAGCAGTTCTTC	CASSLGAISGPNEQFF
TRBD1	-	TRBV14	TRBJ2-1	TGTGCCAGCAGCCCGTGGACAGGGGGAATAGGGGATGAGCAGTTCTTC	CASSPWTGGIGDEQFF
TRBD1	-	TRBV12-3/TRBV12-4	TRBJ1-6	TGTGCCAGCACCCTACAGGGGTTCGGTTCACCCCTCCACTTT	CASTLQGFGSPLHF
-	-	TRBV20-1	TRBJ2-7	TGCAGTGCCGTTAAAGGGGTTCGAGACGAGCAGTACTTC	CSAVKGVRDEQYF
TRBD1	-	TRBV20-1	TRBJ2-7	TGCAGTGCGGGGGACAGGGTAGACGAGCAGTACTTC	CSAGDRVDEQYF
-	few	TRBV2	TRBJ2-7	TGTGCCAGCAGGGAGGGACAAATCTACGAGCAGTACTTC	CASREGQIYEQYF
TRBD1	few	TRBV18	TRBJ2-7	TGTGCCAGCTCACCACGGGACAGTCGGTTATACGAGCAGTACTTC	CASSPRDSRLYEQYF
-	few	TRBV6-6	TRBJ2-4	TGTGCCAGCAGTTACGAGGGGGGCCCGGTAGGGGACATTCAGTACTTC	CASSYEGGPVGDIQYF
-	-	TRBV12-3/TRBV12-4	TRBJ1-2	TGTGCCAGCAGCACACAGGGTCTGGGCTACACCTTC	CASSTQGLGYTF
-	-	TRBV14	TRBJ1-2	TGTGCCAGCAGCCTTTTAACTTTTGGTGGCTACACCTTC	CASSLLTFGGYTF
-	once	TRBV9	TRBJ2-3	TGTGCCAGCAACGGAGGCCCGCCTACGCAGTATTTT	CASNGGPPTQYF
-	few	TRBV7-2	TRBJ2-1	TGTGCCAGCAGCCCTCAAAGGGGAAATGAGCAGTTCTTC	CASSPQRGNEQFF
TRBD2	few	TRBV5-1	TRBJ2-3	TGCGCCAGCAGAACGGGGGGGCAGGATACGCAGTATTTT	CASRTGGQDTQYF
-	-	TRBV7-9	TRBJ2-1	TGTGCCAGCACCCATGGTATTGAGCAGTTCTTC	CASTHGIEQFF
TRBD1	few	TRBV4-1	TRBJ2-5	TGCGCCAGCAGCCAGGTGACAGGGGGCCGGGAGACCCAGTACTTC	CASSQVTGGRETQYF
TRBD2	-	TRBV6-6	TRBJ2-7	TGTGCCAGCAGTTATTCCCTAGCGGGAGGGCCTTCGGACGAGCAGTACTTC	CASSYSLAGGPSDEQYF
TRBD2	-	TRBV9	TRBJ2-1	TGTGCCAGCAGCCTACGGACTAGCGGGAGGGAGCAGTTCTTC	CASSLRTSGREQFF
TRBD1	-	TRBV11-2	TRBJ1-1	TGTGCCAGCAGATCCGCGGGAACAGGGGTGGGCACTGAAGCTTTCTTT	CASRSAGTGVGTEAFF
-	-	TRBV7-9	TRBJ2-1	TGTGCCAGCAGCTTCGATAGTACCGCTTTCGGAACGTACAATGAGCAGTTCTTC	CASSFDSTAFGTYNEQFF
TRBD2	-	TRBV6-4	TRBJ2-1	TGTGCCAGCAGTCCGGGGCTAGCGGAGCACTCCTACAATGAGCAGTTCTTC	CASSPGLAEHSYNEQFF
TRBD2	few	TRBV20-1	TRBJ2-1	TGCAGTGCTAGAGGACTAGCGAATGTGATACATGAGCAGTTCTTC	CSARGLANVIHEQFF
-	-	TRBV4-3	TRBJ1-1	TGCGCCAGCAGCCAAGTTGCTCCCCCCGTTGGGACTGAAGCTTTCTTT	CASSQVAPPVGTEAFF
-	-	TRBV9	TRBJ2-7	TGTGCCAGCAGCTCCCGCGGAGGGGGCCACTCCTACGAGCAGTACTTC	CASSSRGGGHSYEQYF
-	-	TRBV7-9	TRBJ1-5	TGTGCCAGCAGCTTAGAAGGCAGATTAAGTGGGCCCCAGCATTTT	CASSLEGRLSGPQHF
TRBD1	-	TRBV12-3/TRBV12-4	TRBJ2-7	TGTGCCAGTAGGACAGGTTTTGAATCCTACGAGCAGTACTTC	CASRTGFESYEQYF
TRBD2	-	TRBV20-1	TRBJ2-1	TGCAGTGCCCCACTAGCGGGGGGATCTCGGGAGCAGTTCTTC	CSAPLAGGSREQFF
-	-	TRBV12-3/TRBV12-4	TRBJ1-6	TGTGCCAGCAGTAACAGGCTCCCCGGCCCCCTCCACTTT	CASSNRLPGPLHF
-	-	TRBV20-1	TRBJ1-4	TGCAGTGCCCGAAACAGCCTGAATGAAAAACTGTTTTTT	CSARNSLNEKLFF
-	-	TRBV5-5	TRBJ1-1	TGTGCCAGCAGCTTTACCGACAGCAACACTGAAGCTTTCTTT	CASSFTDSNTEAFF
-	-	TRBV12-3/TRBV12-4	TRBJ2-7	TGTGCCAGCAGTACTAGTAGGGGCTACGAGCAGTACTTC	CASSTSRGYEQYF
-	-	TRBV5-1	TRBJ2-3	TGCGCCAGCAGCACTGACCTAGGGGAAAGCACAGATACGCAGTATTTT	CASSTDLGESTDTQYF
TRBD1	-	TRBV6-5	TRBJ2-4	TGTGCCAGCAGAGCCGGGACAGAAAACAGTCAGTACTTC	CASRAGTENSQYF
TRBD2	-	TRBV28	TRBJ2-5	TGTGCCAGCAGTTCACTAGCGGGGTATATAAGGGAGACCCAGTACTTC	CASSSLAGYIRETQYF
TRBD2	-	TRBV20-1	TRBJ2-3	TGCAGTGCTAGAAATATAGCGGGAAAGGCAACAGATACGCAGTATTTT	CSARNIAGKATDTQYF
TRBD2	many	TRBV7-9	TRBJ2-1	TGTGCCAGCAGCTCACTAGCGGGGGGTGGTGAGCAGTTCTTC	CASSSLAGGGEQFF
-	-	TRBV5-1	TRBJ1-1	TGCGCCAGCAGCTCTATATCTGCGGGCGCTGAAGCTTTCTTT	CASSSISAGAEAFF